This T cell receptor (beta chain) was captured in a study of T cells in localized non-small cell lung cancer (dated by TCRdb to the early 2020s). In terms of the full investigation: The study analyzed T cell repertoires of under 250 early-stage NSCLC patients, comparing tumors and uninvolved tumor-adjacent lungs. The mean age of the NSCLC patients was less than 70 years, with roughly 120 men and 107 women. The cohort comprised 200 to 300 treatment-naïve NSCLC patients with resected, localized lung tumors.

The immunoSEQ Assay was used to sequence TCR beta CDR3 regions from DNA. As for the original processing: To compute T cell density, TCR beta template counts were normalized to usable DNA, which was estimated by amplifying housekeeping genes. Using the preseqR package, richness was estimated by extrapolating to 120,000 templates for tissue samples and 400,000 templates for PBMC samples. Clonality was defined as one minus Pielou's evenness. Differential abundance testing on productive amino-acid clonotypes, with a minimum total count of 5 and an alpha of 0.1, was used to identify tissue-enriched TCRs. The Jaccard Index and the Morisita Overlap Index were used to measure how much the repertoires overlapped between compartments. GLIPH clustered TCR beta CDR3s with public tetramer-defined viral CDR3s; viral motifs required at least three viral sequences plus V-gene enrichment. Here the immuneACCESS table is served through TCRdb, limited to in-frame sequences with V and J called. Missing clones are a known gap in these copies; in checked studies unresolved V genes cover under half, and the rest lacks a known reason. That table furnishes V, J and clone size, whereas the DNA furnished D and trimming. The sample data list 55,000 or so clones, and 80% of these were observed just once. Together, the top ten hold 3.5% to 5.5% of the sample.

General study outcomes and caveats: Higher blood T cell density associated with longer overall survival, while higher adjacent-lung clonality associated with shorter survival. The highest T cell clonality was observed in uninvolved tumor-adjacent lung, where clonality exceeded that of tumor, suggesting that antigenic responses were more focused in uninvolved tumor-adjacent lung. A median of approximately 62 of the top 100 tumor clones turned up in the paired uninvolved adjacent lung, and under 30 of those clones also ranked among the top 100 of that same adjacent lung. Because multi-region sequencing of the tumors was not done, intratumor heterogeneity could not be ruled out. Since the design was exploratory, TCR variables were selected using unadjusted p-values with no false-discovery rate correction.

On this clone itself: Its cognate antigen has yet to be identified. No base-level quality is on record; no much larger clone is a single base apart.

At diagnosis, tumor, uninvolved tumor-adjacent lung and peripheral blood were collected and then preserved as a mix of FFPE and fresh-frozen material. Blood samples were analyzed as peripheral blood mononuclear cells for TCR repertoire profiling. Compared with germline, V lacks 3 bases and J lacks 7 bases; bases without a gene match: 5. The germline V gene yields SGHRS for CDR1 and YFSETQ for CDR2. The CDR3 numbers 13 residues from cysteine through phenylalanine. The entry retains the CDR3 DNA only, 39 bases that are in frame from base 1. The source was PBMCs, collected before any cancer treatment. This sequence was found in a woman between 40 and 69 years old with stage II lung adenocarcinoma. Rearrangement joined TRBV5-1 to TRBJ1-2, and TRBD1 aligns with 8 junction nucleotides. The DNA reads TGCGCCAGCAGCTCGGGACAGGCTACTGGCTACACCTTC. It codes for CASSSGQATGYTF.